Below are 12 T cell receptor beta chains sequenced from a single sample in a study of tumor and adjacent non-tumor tissue in lung cancer (dated by TCRdb to between 2017 and 2018). Receptor amplification or capture employed multiplex PCR. Sequencing was carried out with an Illumina HiSeq 2500. TCRbeta libraries were constructed through three rounds of nested PCR with primers (Table S4) according to protocols adapted from ARM-PCR. The raw public reads went through TCRdb reprocessing: fastp at Q25, MiXCR clone calling, in-frame beta chains kept. Rows merge per CDR3 protein into single entries with the most common DNA and genes. This sample comprises 45,000 or so distinct CDR3 sequences, 60% to 70% of them detected only once. Jointly, the top ten make up around 20% of the sample. RNA was isolated from bulk, unsorted tissue, and RNA quality was assessed with a NanoDrop ND-1000 and an Agilent 2100. Distant non-tumor tissue taken more than 3 cm from the tumor edge was used as the normal lung sample.

The specimen was distant non-tumor lung tissue. Source of these receptors: a woman between 40 and 55 years old with non-small cell lung cancer.

This clonotype was counted a few times. The chain has TRBV7-2 and TRBJ1-2, with TRBD1 matching over 12 bases. CDR3 length equals 15 residues. Looked up from germline, CDR1 is SGHTA and CDR2 is FQGNSA. The V segment lost 5 bases and the J segment 5 bases; nucleotides outside the gene matches: 6. CDR3 sequence (DNA): TGTGCCAGCAGCGTCGGGACAGGGGGCTGGTATGGCTACACCTTC. It specifies CASSVGTGGWYGYTF.

As for this clonotype: A read error may produce the germline difference seen at one junction end. V is TRBV6-5 and J is TRBJ1-4; D perhaps matches TRBD1 (5 bases). Germline lookup yields CDR1 MNHEY and CDR2 SVGAGI. This CDR3 is 14 amino acids long. The CDR3 loop is CVSTRGASNEKVFF. In DNA, the CDR3 is TGTGTCAGCACCCGCGGGGCATCTAATGAAAAAGTGTTTTTT.

This clonotype was observed a few times. The conserved phenylalanine or tryptophan normally closing the CDR3 is absent here, so this likely arose from a read error. The chain has TRBV11-3 and TRBJ2-1; 8 bases agree with TRBD2. The CDR3 spans 16 residues. Germline values: CDR1 SGHNT, CDR2 YENEEA. V was pared by 5 bases and J by 7 bases, with 13 bases of the junction left unmatched. CDR3 sequence (DNA): TGTGCCAGCAGCGATCCGGGACTAGGGGCCAATAATGAGCAGTTCCTC. Its protein product is CASSDPGLGANNEQFL.

The chain combines TRBV5-1 with TRBJ2-2, with D tentatively TRBD2 (5 bases). CDR3 length: 14 residues. Trimming stripped 2 bases from V and 16 bases from J, with 21 bases between. Germline V gene lookup returns CDR1 SGHRS and CDR2 YFSETQ. The CDR3 here is CASSFWQDAGESFF. The CDR3 DNA sequence: TGCGCCAGCAGCTTTTGGCAGGACGCCGGGGAGTCGTTTTTT.

A word on this clonotype: Sequence at one end of the junction differs from germline and may be a read error. The rearrangement uses TRBV11-2 and TRBJ2-3; D not certain. The CDR3 is 14 residues long. From germline, CDR1 is SGHAT and CDR2 FQNNGV. The CDR3 is CASGPLSAADSHYF. CDR3 sequence (DNA): TGTGCCAGCGGCCCTCTAAGCGCGGCAGATTCGCACTATTTT.

This clonotype was counted many times. The chain uses TRBV4-1 and TRBJ1-4, with 7 positions matching TRBD1. V was pared by 2 bases and J by 15 bases, with 12 bases of the junction left unmatched. The CDR3 runs 14 residues. Looked up from germline, CDR1 is MGHRA and CDR2 is YSYEKL. The CDR3: CASSQPLGQGDLFF. CDR3 nucleotides: TGCGCCAGCAGCCAACCCCTAGGGCAGGGGGATTTGTTTTTT.

Concerning this clonotype: Relative to the germline gene, one junction end is altered; a read error may explain this. The J gene is TRBJ2-1, the V gene TRBV4-1; D is uncertain. The CDR3 length is 16 residues. CDR1 MGHRA and CDR2 YSYEKL come from the germline V gene. The CDR3, as DNA: TGCGCCAGCAGCCAAGACGCGACTGTCACAAACAATGAGCACTTCTTC. This encodes CASSQDATVTNNEHFF.

J is TRBJ2-2 and V is TRBV7-3, with unresolved D. The CDR3 has 13 residues. Germline lookup yields CDR1 SGHTA and CDR2 FQGTGA. V was clipped by 6 bases and J by 1 base, with 6 bases between them. The CDR3 loop is CASRGENTGELFF. In DNA, the CDR3 is TGTGCCAGCAGAGGAGAGAACACCGGGGAGCTGTTTTTT.

Worth noting for this clonotype: One junction end does not reproduce the germline sequence, and a read error may be involved. V usage is TRBV6-4 and J usage is TRBJ2-2; no definite D call. The V gene's germline CDR1 is MRHNA and CDR2 SNTAGT. This CDR3 comprises 13 residues. The CDR3 loop is CASSYSSTGELFF. CDR3 in DNA: TGTGCCAGCAGTTACTCTAGCACCGGGGAGCTGTTTTTT.

This clonotype was observed a single time. A junction boundary mismatches the germline segment, possibly from a read error. This chain uses TRBV11-3 with TRBJ2-1, with 8 positions matching TRBD2. This CDR3 is 16 amino acids long. Germline V CDR1 and CDR2: SGHNT, YENEEA. For the CDR3, the DNA is TGTGCCACCAGCGATCCGGGACTAGTGGCCAACAATCATCAGTTCTTC. Encoded protein: CATSDPGLVANNHQFF.

Concerning this clonotype itself: The CDR3 carries no conserved terminal phenylalanine or tryptophan, so it likely arises from a read error. This chain uses TRBV24-1 with TRBJ2-3; D is ambiguous. This CDR3 is built from 13 residues. Germline lookup yields CDR1 KGHDR and CDR2 SFDVKD. CDR3 bases: TGTACCACCAGTGATTACACGACAGATACGCAGTATTAT. As protein: CTTSDYTTDTQYY.

Details on this clonotype: Just one base apart from a much larger clone, this may be a read error. The chain uses TRBV14 and TRBJ2-1; D is ambiguous. The CDR3 covers 11 residues. Per the germline V gene, CDR1 is SGHDN and CDR2 is FVKESK. The CDR3: CASSHLSEHFF. CDR3 coding DNA: TGTGCCAGCAGCCATTTGAGTGAGCACTTCTTC.